A selection of T cell receptor beta chains follows, all from one sample in a study of blood T cell repertoires in COVID-19. Produced via immunoSEQ multiplex PCR; TCRdb's table is partial and in-frame only. The profile covers 200,000 to 250,000 clones, with about 83% appearing a single time and over 1% taken by the ten largest. Sequencing input: peripheral blood. The receptors shown here come from a woman aged 30 to 39 with COVID-19, enrolled during active disease. The CDR3 runs from the conserved cysteine through the conserved F or W. A D gene is named only where the DNA matches it firmly. Clone size appears in some rows only: once, few, many, or a class for an expanded clone.

J | size | D | V | DNA | CDR3
TRBJ1-5 | once | TRBD1 | TRBV27 | TGTGCCAGCAGTCGCGGGACAGGGGGCGGGGGTCAGCCCCAGCATTTT | CASSRGTGGGGQPQHF
TRBJ1-4 | NA | TRBD1 | TRBV27 | TGTGCCAGCAGTTTCTTGAGGGGGCCTCTCGAAAAACTGTTTTTT | CASSFLRGPLEKLFF
TRBJ2-5 | NA | TRBD1 | TRBV7-3 | TGTGCCAGCAGCACCCGGGACAGAGAGACCCAGTACTTC | CASSTRDRETQYF
TRBJ2-3 | NA | TRBD1 | TRBV11-3 | TGTGCCAGCAGCTTAGGGACAGGGGCTCCTACAGATACGCAGTATTTT | CASSLGTGAPTDTQYF
TRBJ1-1 | once | NA | TRBV27 | TGTGCCAGCAGTTTAAGTACAGGGCCAAGCATTGAAGCTTTCTTT | CASSLSTGPSIEAFF
TRBJ1-2 | NA | NA | TRBV15 | TGTGCCACCAGCAGAGATCCGGGTCTCAACTATGGCTACACCTTC | CATSRDPGLNYGYTF
TRBJ2-3 | NA | TRBD1 | TRBV19 | TGTGCCAGTAGTACCCAACTACAGGGGGCTAACCCCACAGATACGCAGTATTTT | CASSTQLQGANPTDTQYF
TRBJ1-1 | NA | NA | TRBV4-3 | TGCGCCAGCAGCCAAGTTAGGGGCCTGAACACTGAAGCTTTCTTT | CASSQVRGLNTEAFF
TRBJ2-7 | NA | TRBD2 | TRBV27 | TGTGCCAGCAGTTTGGAACCATCAGCGGGGGGCTTCTCCTACGAGCAGTACTTC | CASSLEPSAGGFSYEQYF
TRBJ2-7 | NA | TRBD1 | TRBV5-4 | TGTGCCAGCAGCTTTCAGGGGGCAGGAGAGCAGTACTTC | CASSFQGAGEQYF
TRBJ2-5 | NA | TRBD2 | TRBV7-2 | TGTGCCAGCAGCCTGAGCGGGGGGGCCGGAGAGACCCAGTACTTC | CASSLSGGAGETQYF
TRBJ2-7 | NA | NA | TRBV12-3/TRBV12-4 | TGTGCCAGCAGTCCGGGTAGGCGCTACGAGCAGTACTTC | CASSPGRRYEQYF
TRBJ2-1 | NA | NA | TRBV3-1/TRBV3-2 | TGTGCCAGCAGCCTTGGGAGCTACAATGAGCAGTTCTTC | CASSLGSYNEQFF
TRBJ1-1 | NA | NA | TRBV5-4 | TGTGCCAGCAGCTTGCCAGGGTTTGACACTGAAGCTTTCTTT | CASSLPGFDTEAFF
TRBJ1-1 | once | TRBD1 | TRBV5-5 | TGTGCCAGCAGCCCTGACAGGGTACGAGTTAGTGAAGCTTTCTTT | CASSPDRVRVSEAFF
TRBJ1-4 | once | TRBD1 | TRBV6-1 | TGTGCCAGCAGTGAAGGGGACAGGGGGCGCGAAAAACTGTTTTTT | CASSEGDRGREKLFF
TRBJ2-2 | NA | NA | TRBV28 | TGTGCCAGCAGTTGGGTGAGGGAAGCCGGGGAGCTGTTTTTT | CASSWVREAGELFF
TRBJ2-2 | NA | TRBD2 | TRBV7-3 | TGTGCCAGCAGCTCAGGACTAGCGGGAGTCGGGGAGCTGTTTTTT | CASSSGLAGVGELFF
TRBJ2-7 | NA | TRBD2 | TRBV5-1 | TGCGCCAGCAGCTTGTACCCTAGCGGGAGTAACGAGCAGTACTTC | CASSLYPSGSNEQYF
TRBJ1-2 | NA | NA | TRBV28 | TGTGCCAGCAGCGTGGACAGAAGCTATGGCTACACCTTC | CASSVDRSYGYTF
TRBJ1-1 | NA | NA | TRBV12-5 | TGTGCTAGTGGACCAGGGGACACTGAAGCTTTCTTT | CASGPGDTEAFF
TRBJ2-1 | NA | TRBD1 | TRBV3-1/TRBV3-2 | TGTGCCAGCAGCCAAGATGGGGACAGGGGTTACAATGAGCAGTTCTTC | CASSQDGDRGYNEQFF
TRBJ2-3 | NA | NA | TRBV4-3 | TGCGCCAGCAGCCAAGAGGGCCTAAACACAGATACGCAGTATTTT | CASSQEGLNTDTQYF
TRBJ2-2 | NA | NA | TRBV6-4 | TGTGCCAGCAGTGACGTAGCGCGACCCGGGGAGCTGTTTTTT | CASSDVARPGELFF
TRBJ2-1 | NA | NA | TRBV4-3 | TGCGCCAGCAGCCAAGATCAAGGGAGCTCCTACAATGAGCAGTTCTTC | CASSQDQGSSYNEQFF
TRBJ2-5 | NA | TRBD2 | TRBV27 | TGTGCCAGCAGTTTAAAGGCTAGCGGGAGGTACGGGGAGACCCAGTACTTC | CASSLKASGRYGETQYF
TRBJ2-7 | NA | NA | TRBV18 | TGTGCCAGCTCACCCTTATCCTACGAGCAGTACTTC | CASSPLSYEQYF
TRBJ1-1 | NA | TRBD1 | TRBV7-2 | TGTGCCAGCAGCTTCACGACAGGGGGGACTGAAGCTTTCTTT | CASSFTTGGTEAFF
TRBJ1-2 | NA | NA | TRBV29-1 | TGCAGCGTTGGAGGGGAGGGTTCTAACTATGGCTACACCTTC | CSVGGEGSNYGYTF
TRBJ1-1 | NA | NA | TRBV11-2 | TGTGCCAGCAGCTTAGCTCGGTCGGTCACTGAAGCTTTCTTT | CASSLARSVTEAFF
TRBJ1-5 | NA | TRBD1 | TRBV2 | TGTGCCAGCAGCATAACAGGGGGCGCCGGCAATCAGCCCCAGCATTTT | CASSITGGAGNQPQHF
TRBJ1-4 | NA | TRBD1 | TRBV4-3 | TGCGCCAGCAGCCAAGATCCTCGGGACAGGGCTAATATGGATGAAAAACTGTTTTTT | CASSQDPRDRANMDEKLFF
TRBJ2-2 | NA | NA | TRBV7-2 | TGTGCCAGCAGCTTATTGACAGACACCGGGGAGCTGTTTTTT | CASSLLTDTGELFF
TRBJ2-6 | few | TRBD1 | TRBV11-3 | TGTGCCAGCAGCTTAGGGGTGGGACAGGGTATCCCTGGGGCCAACGTCCTGACTTTC | CASSLGVGQGIPGANVLTF
TRBJ2-3 | NA | NA | TRBV7-3 | TGTGCCAGCAGCTTCGGAGGGACCACAGATACGCAGTATTTT | CASSFGGTTDTQYF
TRBJ1-4 | NA | NA | TRBV6-5 | TGTGCCAGCAGCCGTAATGAAAAACTGTTTTTT | CASSRNEKLFF
TRBJ1-2 | NA | NA | TRBV12-3/TRBV12-4 | TGTGCCAGCAGTCAGGGTGGAGGCTACACCTTC | CASSQGGGYTF
TRBJ1-1 | NA | TRBD1 | TRBV5-1 | TGCGCCAGCAGCCTTGGGGGGACAGGGTTGGAAGCTTTCTTT | CASSLGGTGLEAFF
TRBJ1-1 | NA | NA | TRBV28 | TGTGCCAGCAGCCTTGACAGTTATACTGAAGCTTTCTTT | CASSLDSYTEAFF
TRBJ2-1 | NA | NA | TRBV11-2 | TGTGCCAGCAGCTTTGGACACACGCAGTTCTTC | CASSFGHTQFF
TRBJ2-7 | NA | NA | TRBV7-9 | TGTGCCAGCAGCTTAGTTTTCTCCGAGCAGTACTTC | CASSLVFSEQYF
TRBJ1-5 | NA | TRBD1 | TRBV7-3 | TGTGCCAGCAGGCCGACAGGGAATAGCAATCAGCCCCAGCATTTT | CASRPTGNSNQPQHF
TRBJ1-5 | NA | TRBD1 | TRBV7-2 | TGTGCCAGCAGCGCGGACAGGGCGAGTCAGCCCCAGCATTTT | CASSADRASQPQHF
TRBJ2-2 | NA | NA | TRBV27 | TGTGCCAGCAGGACCACAGCTACCGGCGGGGAGCTGTTTTTT | CASRTTATGGELFF
TRBJ2-2 | NA | NA | TRBV5-1 | TGCGCCAGCTGTCCGGGGAGTCAGTCCGCCGGGGAGCTGTTTTTT | CASCPGSQSAGELFF
TRBJ2-7 | NA | NA | TRBV4-3 | TGCGCCAGCAGCCAAGATCGGTTTGCAGCGGAGCAGTACTTC | CASSQDRFAAEQYF
TRBJ1-1 | NA | NA | TRBV18 | TGTGCCAGCTCACCGACACCGAACACTGAAGCTTTCTTT | CASSPTPNTEAFF
TRBJ1-5 | NA | TRBD1 | TRBV9 | TGTGCCAGCAGTCAGACAGGGGCGACCAATCAGCCCCAGCATTTT | CASSQTGATNQPQHF
TRBJ1-2 | NA | TRBD1 | TRBV28 | TGTGCCAGCACTCGGACAGGGGTTGGCTACACCTTC | CASTRTGVGYTF
TRBJ2-7 | NA | TRBD1 | TRBV10-3 | TGTGCCATCAGTGCATCCGGGACAGGGTTCTACGAGCAGTACTTC | CAISASGTGFYEQYF
TRBJ2-5 | many | NA | TRBV28 | TGTGCCAGCAGTTTACAAACAGGCCGTGGGGCCCAGTACTTC | CASSLQTGRGAQYF
TRBJ2-1 | NA | NA | TRBV18 | TGTGCCAGCTCACCAGGGGCTAGCGTGGGGCATGAGCAGTTCTTC | CASSPGASVGHEQFF
TRBJ1-6 | NA | NA | TRBV27 | TGTGCCAGCAGTTTAGGGCCCAGGGATAATTCACCCCTCCACTTT | CASSLGPRDNSPLHF
TRBJ1-1 | NA | NA | TRBV29-1 | TGCAGCGCCCCCCGGAGTGGTGGCACTGAAGCTTTCTTT | CSAPRSGGTEAFF
TRBJ2-2 | NA | TRBD2 | TRBV5-1 | TGCGCCAGCAGCTACGGGGGGGCCGCCTCCGGGGAGCTGTTTTTT | CASSYGGAASGELFF
TRBJ1-4 | NA | NA | TRBV3-1/TRBV3-2 | TGTGCCAGCAGGGAAACAGGGCTAGAAAAACTGTTTTTT | CASRETGLEKLFF
TRBJ1-1 | NA | TRBD1 | TRBV9 | TGTGCCAGCAGCGTGACAGGGGGCTTTAGTGAAGCTTTCTTT | CASSVTGGFSEAFF
TRBJ1-1 | NA | TRBD1 | TRBV12-3/TRBV12-4 | TGTGCCAGCAGTTTCGACAGGGGGCGCAGAGCTTTCTTT | CASSFDRGRRAFF
TRBJ2-2 | few | TRBD2 | TRBV5-4 | TGTGCCAGCACTTACGGTAGCGGGCCTACCGGGGAGCTGTTTTTT | CASTYGSGPTGELFF